The present TCR beta chain was sequenced within a study of graft-versus-host responses after intestinal transplantation. Study-wide background: Multivisceral, liver-intestinal, or isolated intestinal transplants were performed in recipients.

The protocol was immunoSEQ multiplex PCR, while the TCRdb copy is restricted to in-frame clones and leaves out a portion. This table holds fewer than 120,000 clones, 93% found once. The CDR3 has 19 residues. Notes on this clone: Its target is unknown.

The chain carries TRBV1 and TRBJ2-1; the listed D gene, TRBD2, was not tested against the DNA. TRBV1 is annotated as a pseudogene. Here the sequenced sample was unstimulated CD8+ T cells sorted from spleen or lymph node cells, taken before intestinal transplant. This TCR was recovered from a human donor who received an intestinal transplant. CDR3 region: CTSSPTEPLTSGSYNEQFF. The DNA for the CDR3 is TGCACCAGCAGCCCCACTGAACCTTTGACTAGCGGCTCCTACAATGAGCAGTTCTTC.